This TCR beta chain was sequenced in a study of shared clonotypes between healthy human individuals. TCRdb keeps only in-frame clones here, not all; method: immunoSEQ multiplex PCR. The data show 2 million to 3 million clones, over 85% seen once. Of note for this clone: Its antigen remains unidentified.

Overall study findings and caveats: Among the subsets, naive ones generally showed larger estimated richness than memory ones. Rarefaction gave evidence that sorted-subset sequencing remained incomplete despite large depth.

This CDR3 is 14 amino acids long. The V gene's germline CDR1 is SGHNT and CDR2 YYREEE (reference sequence). The V end lost 0 bases, the J end lost 5 bases, and 6 bases lay between the germline ends. V gene TRBV5-4 combines with J gene TRBJ1-6, with D unresolved. What was sequenced was naive CD4+ T cells from PBMCs. Subset described: CD45RA+ positively selected. This sequence was found in a man younger than 35 in good health. Some clones in this sample may be carry-over from other donors' samples. The CDR3 nucleotides are TGTGCCAGCAGCTTGGACAGCCATAATTCACCCCTCCACTTT. It is translated as CASSLDSHNSPLHF.